This T cell receptor beta chain was captured in a study of cytomegalovirus exposure and HLA in healthy donors. Study overall: Genotyping of 430 or so donors showed that around 81% belonged to the Caucasian-associated ancestry cluster. Study observations and caveats: A highly shared variant cluster was judged a likely technical artifact. The study recorded 150 to 200 TCR beta chains that were cytomegalovirus-associated.

Vbeta (60) and Jbeta (13) primers were used in the PCR. This table comes from immunoSEQ multiplex PCR, and its TCRdb copy is limited to in-frame clones, with some not included. Among roughly 190,000 clones listed, about 77% were seen once. The CDR3 runs 13 residues. CDR1 and CDR2 from the germline V gene are SGDLS and YYNGEE. Trimming removed 4 bases at V and 11 bases at J, with 16 bases between. Details on this clone: Its target is unknown.

The sample comprised PBMCs. This chain joins TRBV9 and TRBJ1-3, with D hard to call. The source of this sequence is a man younger than 40 in good health and CMV-seropositive. The CDR3 loop reads CASSPGMRSAIYF. In nucleotides, the CDR3 is TGTGCCAGCAGCCCCGGGATGCGCTCAGCCATATATTTT.